Each of the 26 T cell receptor beta chains below was sequenced from the same sample in a study of CD8+CD57+ T cells in acquired aplastic anemia. TCR beta VDJ combinations and CDR3 sequences were profiled from genomic DNA. TCRdb recomputed calls from the reads with MiXCR, one row per CDR3 protein. The data contain roughly 250,000 distinct CDR3 sequences, more than 45% of them singletons. An expansion of CD8+CD57+ cells by flow cytometry had been shown in patients chosen for sequencing. The sample taken for sequencing was sorted CD4+, CD8+, or CD8+CD57+ T cells (not recorded which) from PBMCs. The receptors shown here come from a human donor with aplastic anemia.

This chain connects TRBV7-2 to TRBJ2-7; 7 nucleotides match TRBD1. V trimming: 8 bases; J trimming: 1 base; junction bases outside the gene matches: 8. Germline values: CDR1 SGHTA, CDR2 FQGNSA. The CDR3 extends over 14 amino acids. The CDR3 DNA reads as TGTGCCAGCGCGATAGAGGGACAGTCCTACGAGCAGTACTTC. Its translation is CASAIEGQSYEQYF.

This clonotype was detected many times. The chain couples TRBV7-3 to TRBJ2-7; possible D gene TRBD2, 5 bases. The V gene's germline CDR1 is SGHTA and CDR2 FQGTGA. This CDR3 is built from 13 residues. V dropped 5 bases and J dropped 0 bases, with 8 bases sitting between them. The CDR3 region is CASSPGDSYEQYF. The CDR3 coding sequence is TGTGCCAGCAGCCCCGGGGACTCCTACGAGCAGTACTTC.

This clonotype was seen a few times. The chain combines TRBV2 with TRBJ2-7; 10 nucleotides agree with TRBD1. CDR1 SNHLY and CDR2 FYNNEI come from the germline V gene. V lost 6 bases to trimming and J lost 5 bases; unmatched junction nucleotides: 7. CDR3 size: 14 residues. The CDR3: CASSADRGRHEQYF. The CDR3, as DNA: TGTGCCAGCAGCGCCGACAGGGGGCGGCACGAGCAGTACTTC.

This clonotype appeared many times. This chain connects TRBV6-2 or TRBV6-3 to TRBJ2-3; D might be TRBD2 (6 bases). With 10 bases removed from V and 0 bases from J, the gap between germline ends came to 14 bases. Germline CDR1 reads MNHEY; CDR2 reads SVGEGT. There are 14 residues in the CDR3. The CDR3 loop reads CATSLGTSTDTQYF. Here the CDR3 DNA reads TGTGCCACATCATTGGGGACTAGCACAGATACGCAGTATTTT.

This clonotype has only a few counts. The gene calls are TRBV7-9 and TRBJ1-2; tentative D call: TRBD1 (5 bases). Germline-derived CDR1 and CDR2 are SEHNR and FQNEAQ (reference sequence). V lost 6 bases to trimming and J lost 5 bases, with 13 bases between them. The CDR3 has 13 amino acids. The CDR3, as DNA: TGTGCCAGCAGTATCCAGGGTGATTATGGCTACACCTTC. This translates into CASSIQGDYGYTF.

This clonotype was recorded a few times. A much larger clone differs by one base, so this may be a read error. V and J are TRBV9 and TRBJ2-2, with D perhaps given as TRBD1 or TRBD2 (5 bases each). This CDR3 spans 14 amino acids. Germline V gene sequence: CDR1 SGDLS, CDR2 YYNGEE. Trimming removed 4 bases at V and 7 bases at J, with 14 bases between. CDR3 nucleotides: TGTGCCAGCAGCCCGGGGCCAGTCGGCGGGGAGCTGTTTTTT. This codes for CASSPGPVGGELFF.

This chain uses TRBV7-3 with TRBJ1-1; weak D call: TRBD1 (5 bases). Germline loops: CDR1 SGHTA, CDR2 FQGTGA. The V end lost 5 bases, the J end lost 6 bases, and 16 bases lay between the germline ends. The CDR3 is 14 amino acids. CDR3 coding DNA: TGTGCCAGCAGCCCGGGGCAAAAGTTCGCTGAAGCTTTCTTT. Its protein product is CASSPGQKFAEAFF. Complete variable domain (other parts from reference TRBV7-3 and TRBJ1-1): GAGVSQTPSNKVTEKGKYVELRCDPISGHTALYWYRQSLGQGPEFLIYFQGTGAADDSGLPNDRFFAVRPEGSVSTLKIQRTERGDSAVYLCASSPGQKFAEAFFGQGTRLTVV.

On this clonotype itself: A much larger clone is a single base away; this may be a read error. The rearrangement joins TRBV12-5 to TRBJ1-1; a weak D match, TRBD1 (5 bases). In germline, CDR1 is LGHNT, CDR2 FRNRAP. CDR3 length equals 14 residues. CDR3 DNA sequence: TGTGCTAGTGGTATCGGGGCGAAGGGTACTGAAGCTTCCTTT. Protein product: CASGIGAKGTEASF.

This clonotype occurred many times. The chain recombines TRBV20-1 with TRBJ1-5; 9 bases align to TRBD1. Per the germline V gene, CDR1 is DFQATT and CDR2 is SNEGSKA (reference sequence). This CDR3 has 16 amino acids. Trimming cost V 4 bases and J 6 bases; bases outside gene matches: 13. The CDR3 sequence is CSANGWDRELGQPQHF. CDR3 DNA sequence: TGCAGTGCTAATGGTTGGGACAGGGAGTTAGGTCAGCCCCAGCATTTT.

The table lists this clonotype with many counts. V usage is TRBV2 and J usage is TRBJ1-5; no clear D. This CDR3 is 12 amino acids long. The germline gives CDR1 SNHLY, CDR2 FYNNEI. V lost 8 bases, J lost 3 bases, and 8 bases lay in between. The CDR3 DNA is TGTGCCAGCGAAGGTGACAATCAGCCCCAGCATTTT. It codes for CASEGDNQPQHF.

This clonotype was detected many times. This chain links TRBV9 with TRBJ1-3, with 10 bases identical to TRBD1. Losses at the gene ends were 0 bases for V and 3 bases for J; bases not matched to a gene: 15. There are 20 residues in the CDR3. Germline lookup yields CDR1 SGDLS and CDR2 YYNGEE. CDR3 sequence (DNA): TGTGCCAGCAGCGTAGCTAGGGAACCGGGACAGGGGATCGGTGGAAACACCATATATTTT. This codes for CASSVAREPGQGIGGNTIYF.

This chain links TRBV10-3 with TRBJ2-1; D tentatively fits TRBD1 or TRBD2 (8 bases each). Germline V gives CDR1 ENHRY, CDR2 SYGVKD. This CDR3 comprises 19 residues. Trimming shortened V by 5 bases and J by 5 bases, and 28 bases separated the two germline ends. The CDR3 DNA reads TGTGCCATCAGTTGGACTAGCAGCCAACCGGGACAGGCCAACAATGAGCAGTTCTTC. Encoded protein: CAISWTSSQPGQANNEQFF.

As to this clonotype: Possible read error: a much larger clone is one base away. The V and J genes are TRBV10-3 and TRBJ1-1; no definite D call. There are 15 residues in the CDR3. Germline CDR1 reads ENHRY; CDR2 reads SYGVKD. V was trimmed by 5 bases and J by 0 bases, leaving 13 bases between them. CDR3 in amino acids: CAISRTPEMNTEAFF. CDR3 in DNA: TGTGCCATCAGTCGAACCCCTGAGATGAACACTGAAGCTTTCTTT.

The chain has TRBV25-1 and TRBJ2-2; a possible D gene is TRBD2 (6 bases). The germline gives CDR1 MGHDK, CDR2 SYGVNS. The CDR3 has 19 residues. Trimming stripped 7 bases from V and 4 bases from J, with 28 bases between. CDR3 loop: CASKACWQDRGRITGELFF. The CDR3 DNA reads as TGTGCCAGCAAGGCTTGTTGGCAGGACCGAGGGAGGATCACCGGGGAGCTGTTTTTT.

This clonotype was detected many times. V usage is TRBV19 and J usage is TRBJ2-1; D possibly corresponds to TRBD2 (5 bases). The CDR3 is 17 residues long. Trimming shortened V by 7 bases and J by 5 bases, and 24 bases separated the two germline ends. Germline lookup yields CDR1 LNHDA and CDR2 SQIVND (reference sequence). The CDR3 loop reads CASTPRFPDWANNEQFF. CDR3 nucleotides: TGTGCCAGTACCCCCCGGTTCCCGGACTGGGCAAACAATGAGCAGTTCTTC.

This clonotype has a handful of counts. The chain has TRBV4-1 and TRBJ1-1; D gene unclear. This CDR3 region has 15 residues. Germline loops: CDR1 MGHRA, CDR2 YSYEKL. Deletions cut 0 bases from V and 0 bases from J, with 8 bases between. The DNA of the CDR3 is TGCGCCAGCAGCCAAGAACGCCATATGAACACTGAAGCTTTCTTT. Translating gives CASSQERHMNTEAFF.

The genes are TRBV7-6 and TRBJ2-6; 7 bases line up with TRBD1. This CDR3 is 14 amino acids long. The V gene's germline CDR1 is SGHVS and CDR2 FNYEAQ. V trimming: 6 bases; J trimming: 3 bases; junction bases outside the gene matches: 2. The CDR3 nucleotides read TGTGCCAGCAGAGGGGGCTTTGGGGCCAACGTCCTGACTTTC. It encodes CASRGGFGANVLTF.

This clonotype was counted at least ten times. The rearrangement uses TRBV6-1 and TRBJ2-7, with 11 bases identical to TRBD2. This CDR3 contains 14 residues. With V trimmed by 9 bases and J by 9 bases, 13 bases remained unmatched. CDR1 and CDR2 from the germline V gene are MNHNS and SASEGT. Here the CDR3 reads CASQPGLAELRQYF. The CDR3 DNA reads as TGTGCCAGTCAACCGGGACTAGCGGAACTGAGGCAGTACTTC.

The CDR3 here is CASSGGGELFF. The CDR3 DNA reads TGTGCCAGCTCAGGGGGCGGGGAGCTGTTTTTT. The rearrangement joins TRBV7-2 to TRBJ2-2; 7 bases line up with TRBD1. Germline V gene sequence: CDR1 SGHTA, CDR2 FQGNSA. V was pared by 8 bases and J by 7 bases, with 1 base of the junction left unmatched. The CDR3 extends over 11 amino acids.

This clonotype was seen ten or more times. This chain uses TRBV15 with TRBJ1-4; TRBD1 aligns across 7 bases. This CDR3 is built from 16 residues. Germline V CDR1 and CDR2: LNHNV, YYDKDF (reference sequence). The V gene end was trimmed by 0 bases and the J gene end by 7 bases; junction bases not matched to a gene: 8. CDR3 amino acids: CATSRDFPRGGEKLFF. The DNA for the CDR3 is TGTGCCACCAGCAGAGATTTTCCCAGGGGGGGTGAAAAACTGTTTTTT. The full variable domain, rest sourced from reference TRBV15 and TRBJ1-4, is DAMVIQNPRYQVTQFGKPVTLSCSQTLNHNVMYWYQQKSSQAPKLLFHYYDKDFNNEADTPDNFQSRRPNTSFCFLDIRSPGLGDTAMYLCATSRDFPRGGEKLFFGSGTQLSVL.

CDR3 loop: CASRPRQGFSEKLFF. The DNA of the CDR3 is TGTGCCAGCAGGCCGAGACAGGGGTTTAGTGAAAAACTGTTTTTT. The chain uses TRBV2 and TRBJ1-4, with 8 bases identical to TRBD1. Losses at the gene ends were 6 bases for V and 7 bases for J; bases not matched to a gene: 10. This CDR3 region has 15 residues. Germline CDR1 SNHLY, CDR2 FYNNEI.

This clonotype was detected many times. The J gene is TRBJ2-1, the V gene TRBV6-5; D not certain. The CDR3 loop spans 13 amino acids. CDR1 and CDR2 (germline): MNHEY, SVGAGI. Trimming shortened V by 5 bases and J by 0 bases, and 5 bases separated the two germline ends. The CDR3 loop is CASSTISYNEQFF. In DNA, the CDR3 is TGTGCCAGCAGTACGATCTCCTACAATGAGCAGTTCTTC.

In this sample, this clonotype turned up a few times. The chain recombines TRBV27 with TRBJ2-7, with D unclear. Germline-derived CDR1 and CDR2 are MNHEY and SMNVEV (reference sequence). The CDR3 length is 14 residues. The germline V and J ends were trimmed by 3 bases and 2 bases, with 11 bases remaining between them. Here the CDR3 reads CASSFGQTAYEQYF. In DNA, the CDR3 is TGTGCCAGCAGTTTCGGGCAGACGGCCTACGAGCAGTACTTC.

In its sample, this clonotype was seen many times. This chain uses TRBV5-1 with TRBJ1-6, with a possible D match to TRBD1 (5 bases). Per germline, CDR1 SGHRS and CDR2 YFSETQ. V gave up 0 bases and J gave up 4 bases, with 8 bases separating them. This CDR3 spans 15 amino acids. CDR3 in DNA: TGCGCCAGCAGCTTGGAACAGGTTTATAATTCACCCCTCCACTTT. Translation gives CASSLEQVYNSPLHF.

This clonotype has just one count. This CDR3 reads CASSLGGGANSEQYF. CDR3 nucleotide sequence: TGCGCCAGCAGCTTGGGTGGGGGCGCAAACTCCGAGCAGTACTTC. This chain connects TRBV5-1 to TRBJ2-7, with a possible D match to TRBD1 (6 bases). Trimming shortened V by 0 bases and J by 6 bases, and 16 bases separated the two germline ends. CDR3 length equals 15 residues. Looked up from germline, CDR1 is SGHRS and CDR2 is YFSETQ.

V gene TRBV20-1 combines with J gene TRBJ2-6; possibly TRBD1 or TRBD2 for D (6 bases each). V lost 0 bases, J lost 0 bases, and 15 bases lay in between. The CDR3 consists of 18 residues. From germline, CDR1 is DFQATT and CDR2 SNEGSKA (reference sequence). The CDR3 DNA follows: TGCAGTGCTAGAGATCAGACAGGAGGGGGCTCTGGGGCCAACGTCCTGACTTTC. Encoded protein: CSARDQTGGGSGANVLTF.